Each of the 28 T cell receptor beta chains below was sequenced from the same sample in a study of tumor-infiltrating lymphocytes in primary liver carcinoma. Co-extraction of RNA and DNA was performed on about 18-33 mg of unsorted bulk tissue. A primer in the constant region served to generate TCR beta cDNA from 450 to 600 ng of total RNA. Researchers made the TCR beta libraries by running three nested multiplex PCR rounds with slightly modified ARM-PCR. Each of the first two PCR rounds ran roughly 10 cycles with TRBV1-TRBV30 forward and C-beta reverse primers. TCRdb independently ran MiXCR on the multiplex PCR reads; one entry per CDR3 protein. Seen here are 55,000 to 65,000 distinct CDR3 sequences, less than 75% observed once, and the top ten hold approximately 52%. Sequenced input: liver tumor tissue from sampling region 2. The subset here: tumor region T2, inferior pole. These receptors originate from a middle-aged man with primary liver carcinoma and hepatitis B virus infection.

CDR3 loop: CASSLSSAGPTDMLYF. CDR3 sequence (DNA): TGTGCCAGCAGTCTTTCCTCGGCGGGACCCACAGATATGCTGTATTTT. This chain connects TRBV12-3 or TRBV12-4 to TRBJ2-3, with D possibly being TRBD2 (6 bases). V was shortened by 5 bases and J by 14 bases, with 29 bases between the two germline ends. The CDR3 length is 16 residues.

This clonotype was seen a single time. A read error may account for a junction end that differs from germline. The V call is TRBV19, the J call TRBJ2-1, with 7 positions matching TRBD2. Germline V CDR1 and CDR2: LNHDA, SQIVND (reference sequence). CDR3 length: 15 amino acids. The chain's CDR3 is CARSTSGTSYNEQFF. DNA of the CDR3: TGTGCCAGAAGTACGAGCGGGACCTCCTACAATGAGCAGTTCTTC.

This clonotype was seen more than once but under ten times. This clone may be a read error of a much larger clone one base away. The CDR3 is CSVAVVDGRSTDTQYF. As DNA, the CDR3 is TGCAGCGTCGCTGTAGTGGACGGACGTAGCACAGATACGCAGTATTTT. V gene TRBV29-1 combines with J gene TRBJ2-3, with D uncertain. The germline V gene encodes CDR1 SQVTM and CDR2 ANQGSEA. The length of the CDR3 is 16 residues. Trimming left V 6 bases short and J 0 bases short, with 19 bases between.

This clonotype was found a few times. The genes are TRBV29-1 and TRBJ2-7; the match to TRBD1 covers 9 bases. This CDR3 has 12 amino acids. From germline, CDR1 is SQVTM and CDR2 ANQGSEA. The J segment lost 2 bases and the V segment lost 7 bases, leaving 3 bases of the junction unmatched. The CDR3 DNA is TGCAGCGGGACAGGGGATACCTACGAGCAGTACTTC. Translating it yields CSGTGDTYEQYF.

On this clonotype: The junction departs from the called germline gene at one end, perhaps through a read error. The chain is built from TRBV29-1 and TRBJ2-1; 15 bases are a match to TRBD2. Germline V CDR1 and CDR2: SQVTM, ANQGSEA. The CDR3 is 15 amino acids. CDR3 bases: TGTAGCGTTGGACTAGCGGGAGGGTCCTACAATGAGCAGTTCTTC. This codes for CSVGLAGGSYNEQFF.

Notes on this clonotype: Given a much more abundant clone one base away, this may be a read error. The chain recombines TRBV28 with TRBJ2-3; the match to TRBD1 covers 7 bases. CDR3 length: 14 amino acids. CDR1 MDHEN and CDR2 SYDVKM come from the germline V gene. Trimming took 4 bases from V and 5 from J; bases not matched to a gene: 6. For the CDR3, the DNA is TGTGCCAGCAGTTGTTCACAGGGGTTAGATACGCAGTATTTT. Translated, it gives CASSCSQGLDTQYF.

Comment on this clonotype: A much bigger clone sits one base away, suggesting this may be a read error. This chain connects TRBV2 to TRBJ2-7; D gene uncertain. Germline loops: CDR1 SNHLY, CDR2 FYNNEI. CDR3 length equals 12 residues. CDR3 DNA sequence: TGTACCAGCATAAGCAGCGTATACGAGCAGTACTTC. It is translated as CTSISSVYEQYF.

V and J are TRBV25-1 and TRBJ2-3; D uncertain. Germline CDR1 is MGHDK and CDR2 is SYGVNS. There are 14 residues in the CDR3. V lost 4 bases and J 4 bases, leaving 12 bases between the germline ends. The CDR3: CASSGVSQADTQYF. Written as DNA, the CDR3 is TGTGCCAGCAGTGGTGTCAGTCAAGCAGATACGCAGTATTTT.

Of note for this clonotype: A much more abundant neighbour one base away suggests this may be a read error. The chain couples TRBV29-1 to TRBJ1-2; D perhaps matches TRBD1 (6 bases). Germline CDR1 and CDR2: SQVTM and ANQGSEA. The CDR3 sequence is 12 residues long. The CDR3 DNA is TGCAGCGTGGAACAGGGACGGATGGGCTACGCCTTC. The encoded protein is CSVEQGRMGYAF.

A note on this clonotype: Since no conserved phenylalanine or tryptophan closes the CDR3, a read error is the likely cause. The rearrangement joins TRBV28 to TRBJ1-5, with 9 bases identical to TRBD1. CDR3 length equals 15 residues. Germline values: CDR1 MDHEN, CDR2 SYDVKM. CDR3 sequence (DNA): TGTCCCAGCAGTTTGAATACAGGGGGCAGTCAGCCCCAGCATTAT. Protein product: CPSSLNTGGSQPQHY.

Remarks on this clonotype: Mismatch with germline at one junction end may stem from a read error. The rearrangement links TRBV5-6 to TRBJ1-5; D might be TRBD1 (6 bases). This CDR3 spans 15 amino acids. From germline, CDR1 is SGHDT and CDR2 YYEEEE. CDR3 residues: CTSSILGRGDQPQHF. CDR3 DNA sequence: TGCACCAGCAGCATCTTGGGCAGGGGCGATCAGCCCCAGCATTTT.

As concerns this clonotype: This CDR3 fails to terminate in the conserved phenylalanine or tryptophan, so it likely reflects a read error. The rearrangement joins TRBV6-2 or TRBV6-3 to TRBJ2-7; D unclear. The CDR3 loop spans 13 amino acids. Germline-derived CDR1 and CDR2 are MNHEY and SVGEGT. For the CDR3, the DNA is TGTGCCAACAGTTTCATGCAGTACTACGAGCAGTACTAC. It specifies CANSFMQYYEQYY.

In regard to this clonotype: One junction end does not reproduce the germline sequence, and a read error may be involved. The chain couples TRBV12-3 or TRBV12-4 to TRBJ2-1, with D uncertain. The CDR3 spans 12 residues. The CDR3: CASTTYVNEQFF. CDR3 coding DNA: TGTGCCAGCACTACATACGTGAATGAACAGTTCTTC.

A few counts support this clonotype. A read error may produce the germline difference seen at one junction end. J is TRBJ1-2 and V is TRBV5-1; D is unresolved. The length of the CDR3 is 13 residues. Germline V CDR1 and CDR2: SGHRS, YFSETQ. The CDR3 sequence is CASSSTNTIGYTF. The CDR3 coding sequence is TGTGCCAGCAGTTCGACCAACACTATCGGATACACCTTC.

There are a few counts of this clonotype. At one end the junction does not follow the germline gene, possibly because of a read error. This sequence joins TRBV6-5 and TRBJ1-3; no reliable D call. There are 16 residues in the CDR3. Germline values: CDR1 MNHEY, CDR2 SVGAGI. Here the CDR3 reads CASSYSRPSSGYTIYF. In nucleotides, the CDR3 is TGTGCCAGCAGTTACTCGAGACCCAGCTCTGGATACACCATATATTTT.

The chain uses TRBV4-1 and TRBJ2-7; 7 positions match TRBD2. The V segment lost 11 bases and the J segment 4 bases; nucleotides outside the gene matches: 20. From germline, CDR1 is MGHRA and CDR2 YSYEKL. The CDR3 loop spans 16 amino acids. CDR3 nucleotides: TGCGCCGGCAACCATTCCCTAGCGGAGCCACTTTACGAGCAGTACTTC. This codes for CAGNHSLAEPLYEQYF.

The genes are TRBV30 and TRBJ2-1; D not certain. The V end lost 2 bases, the J end lost 7 bases, and 12 bases lay between the germline ends. The CDR3 consists of 13 residues. The V gene's germline CDR1 is GTSNPN and CDR2 SVGIG (reference sequence). The CDR3 loop is CAWSPATYNEQFF. CDR3 nucleotides: TGTGCCTGGAGTCCAGCGACTTATAATGAGCAGTTCTTC. Together with reference TRBV30 and TRBJ2-1, the CDR3 gives the full variable domain: SQTIHQWPATLVQPVGSPLSLECTVEGTSNPNLYWYRQAAGRGLQLLFYSVGIGQISSEVPQNLSASRPQDRQFILSSKKLLLSDSGFYLCAWSPATYNEQFFGPGTRLTVL.

This clonotype turned up a few times. V is TRBV11-2 and J is TRBJ2-2; D perhaps matches TRBD1 (5 bases). Germline V gene data show CDR1 as SGHAT and CDR2 as FQNNGV. The CDR3 contains 16 residues. V shed 1 base and J shed 0 bases, with 9 bases lying between them. The CDR3 reads CASSLALGANTGELFF. The DNA for the CDR3 is TGTGCCAGCAGCTTAGCATTAGGGGCGAACACCGGGGAGCTGTTTTTT. Full variable domain (outside the CDR3, taken from reference TRBV11-2 and TRBJ2-2): EAGVAQSPRYKIIEKRQSVAFWCNPISGHATLYWYQQILGQGPKLLIQFQNNGVVDDSQLPKDRFSAERLKGVDSTLKIQPAKLEDSAVYLCASSLALGANTGELFFGEGSRLTVL.

The rearrangement joins TRBV28 to TRBJ1-5, with TRBD1 matching 7 bases. Germline V gene lookup returns CDR1 MDHEN and CDR2 SYDVKM. Losses at the gene ends were 5 bases for V and 7 bases for J; bases not matched to a gene: 8. The CDR3 length is 14 residues. CDR3 amino acids: CASSLRQGGQPQHF. For the CDR3, the DNA is TGTGCCAGCAGTCTCAGACAGGGAGGGCAGCCCCAGCATTTT.

The rearrangement links TRBV6-1 to TRBJ1-2; TRBD1 matches at 8 bases. Germline loops: CDR1 MNHNS, CDR2 SASEGT. CDR3 length equals 13 residues. The J segment lost 10 bases and the V segment lost 10 bases, leaving 14 bases of the junction unmatched. CDR3 DNA: TGTGCCACCTTTGAACAGGGGGACGGTGACTACACCTTC. Translation gives CATFEQGDGDYTF.

This clonotype was detected a few times. The chain has TRBV6-1 and TRBJ1-5; 8 nucleotides line up with TRBD1. V lost 10 bases to trimming and J lost 4 bases; unmatched junction nucleotides: 21. Germline CDR1 MNHNS, CDR2 SASEGT. This CDR3 is built from 18 residues. CDR3 protein: CANSPTGGRGKVNQPQHF. The CDR3 nucleotides read TGTGCCAACAGCCCAACAGGGGGACGGGGGAAAGTTAATCAGCCCCAGCATTTT.

This clonotype was seen only a few times. One end of the junction fails to match germline, which may point to a read error. The gene calls are TRBV11-1 and TRBJ2-7; unclear D gene. The CDR3 is 15 amino acids. The germline CDR1 and CDR2 sequences are SGHAT and FQDESV (reference sequence). The CDR3 DNA is TGTGTCAGCAGCGTCCTGCAGGCCCCGAACTACGAGCAGTACTTC. Its translation: CVSSVLQAPNYEQYF.

The chain uses TRBV6-6 and TRBJ1-2; 7 bases map to TRBD1. Germline assignment: CDR1 MNHNY and CDR2 SVGAGI (reference sequence). CDR3 size: 13 residues. This CDR3 reads CVISSEGARGYTF. Here the CDR3 DNA reads TGTGTCATCAGTTCGGAGGGGGCGAGGGGCTACACCTTC.

The rearrangement joins TRBV29-1 to TRBJ2-7, with unresolved D. This CDR3 has 16 amino acids. Per germline, CDR1 SQVTM and CDR2 ANQGSEA. V was shortened by 7 bases and J by 2 bases, with 24 bases between the two germline ends. CDR3 protein: CSAMTSGTGTTYEQYF. Here the CDR3 DNA reads TGCAGCGCCATGACATCTGGAACCGGCACTACCTACGAGCAGTACTTC.

This clonotype appeared a few times. CDR3 amino acids: CSVDTSGGETQYF. In nucleotides, the CDR3 is TGCAGCGTTGACACATCTGGGGGGGAAACCCAGTACTTC. The chain recombines TRBV29-1 with TRBJ2-5, with 7 bases that match TRBD2. There are 13 residues in the CDR3. Germline CDR1 SQVTM, CDR2 ANQGSEA. V lost 3 bases and J lost 8; bases outside the gene matches: 9.

V is TRBV4-1 and J is TRBJ2-7, with 13 bases that match TRBD2. Germline assignment: CDR1 MGHRA and CDR2 YSYEKL. V lost 8 bases to trimming and J lost 3 bases; unmatched junction nucleotides: 7. This CDR3 is 15 amino acids long. Here the CDR3 reads CASSPGTSGVYEQYF. The DNA for the CDR3 is TGCGCCAGCTCGCCGGGGACTAGCGGGGTCTACGAGCAGTACTTC.

This clonotype occurred many times. The chain couples TRBV5-6 to TRBJ2-2; D perhaps matches TRBD1 (6 bases). Per germline, CDR1 SGHDT and CDR2 YYEEEE. The CDR3 consists of 15 residues. The ends were cut back, 0 bases at V and 4 bases at J, with 10 bases in the middle. Here the CDR3 reads CASSLVDRTTGELFF. The CDR3 nucleotides are TGTGCCAGCAGCTTGGTTGACAGGACCACCGGGGAGCTGTTTTTT. Variable domain in full (rest from reference TRBV5-6 and TRBJ2-2): DAGVTQSPTHLIKTRGQQVTLRCSPKSGHDTVSWYQQALGQGPQFIFQYYEEEERQRGNFPDRFSGHQFPNYSSELNVNALLLGDSALYLCASSLVDRTTGELFFGEGSRLTVL.

With respect to this clonotype: A much larger clone lies a single base off, so this may be a read error. This rearrangement joins TRBV4-3 to TRBJ2-7, with TRBD2 matching 7 bases. V dropped 2 bases and J dropped 3; count of bases not matched to a gene: 7. Germline V gene data show CDR1 as LGHNA and CDR2 as YSLEER. There are 15 residues in the CDR3. For the CDR3, the DNA is TGCGCCAGCAGCCAATATCGGGCTAGCGGCTACGAGCAGTACTTC. Protein: CASSQYRASGYEQYF.